This T cell receptor (beta chain) was recovered during a study of glioma-infiltrating T cells after dendritic cell vaccination. At the level of the study: Autologous tumor lysate-pulsed dendritic cell vaccination was given between the early 2000s and the early 2010s.

Sequencing used immunoSEQ multiplex PCR; TCRdb keeps in-frame clones, though not all of them. Of 75,000 to 100,000 clones listed, around three quarters were seen once; the top ten hold nearly 6%. As regards this clone: The antigen remains undetermined.

Study-wide points: Higher pretreatment TIL content predicted longer progression-free time and survival.

CDR1 and CDR2 from the germline V gene are SGHRS and YFSETQ. Trimming removed 0 bases at V and 5 bases at J, with 14 bases between. This CDR3 has 16 amino acids. Specimen: blood, collected before dendritic cell vaccination. The chain has TRBV5-1 and TRBJ2-2; tentative D call: TRBD2 (7 bases). This receptor was obtained from a human donor with glioblastoma. CDR3 sequence: CASSLVLRGPTGELFF. CDR3 DNA sequence: TGCGCCAGCAGCTTGGTTCTGCGGGGGCCGACCGGGGAGCTGTTTTTT.